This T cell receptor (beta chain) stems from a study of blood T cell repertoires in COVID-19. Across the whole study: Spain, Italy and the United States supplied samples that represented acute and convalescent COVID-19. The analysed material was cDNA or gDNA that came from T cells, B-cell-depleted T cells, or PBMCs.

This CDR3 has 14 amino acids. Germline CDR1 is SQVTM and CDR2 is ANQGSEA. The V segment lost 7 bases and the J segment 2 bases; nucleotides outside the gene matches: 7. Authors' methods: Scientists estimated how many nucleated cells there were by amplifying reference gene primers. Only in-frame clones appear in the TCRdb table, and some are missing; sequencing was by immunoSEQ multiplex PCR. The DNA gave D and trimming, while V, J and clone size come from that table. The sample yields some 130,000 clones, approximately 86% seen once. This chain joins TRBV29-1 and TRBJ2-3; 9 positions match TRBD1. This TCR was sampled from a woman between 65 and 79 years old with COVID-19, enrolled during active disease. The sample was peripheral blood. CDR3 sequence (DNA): TGCAGCGCCACCCGGGACAGGGCCACAGATACGCAGTATTTT. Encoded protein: CSATRDRATDTQYF.